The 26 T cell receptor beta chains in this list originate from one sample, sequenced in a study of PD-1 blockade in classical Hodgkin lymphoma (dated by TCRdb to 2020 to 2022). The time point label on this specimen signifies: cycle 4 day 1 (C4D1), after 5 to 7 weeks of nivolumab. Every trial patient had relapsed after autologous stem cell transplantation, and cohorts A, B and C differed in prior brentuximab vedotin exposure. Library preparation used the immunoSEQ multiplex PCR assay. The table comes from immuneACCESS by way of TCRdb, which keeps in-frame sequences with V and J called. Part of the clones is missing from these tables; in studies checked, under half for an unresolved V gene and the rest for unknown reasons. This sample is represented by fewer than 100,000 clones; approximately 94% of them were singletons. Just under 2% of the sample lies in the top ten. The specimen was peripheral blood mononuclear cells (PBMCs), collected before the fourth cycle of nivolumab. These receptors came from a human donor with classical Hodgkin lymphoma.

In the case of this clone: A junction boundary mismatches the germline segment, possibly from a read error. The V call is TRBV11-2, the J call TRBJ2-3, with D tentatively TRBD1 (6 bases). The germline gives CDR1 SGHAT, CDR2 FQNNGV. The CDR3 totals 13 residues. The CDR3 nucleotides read TGTGCCAGCAGCTTAGCCGGGGACACCACCATGGATTTT. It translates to CASSLAGDTTMDF.

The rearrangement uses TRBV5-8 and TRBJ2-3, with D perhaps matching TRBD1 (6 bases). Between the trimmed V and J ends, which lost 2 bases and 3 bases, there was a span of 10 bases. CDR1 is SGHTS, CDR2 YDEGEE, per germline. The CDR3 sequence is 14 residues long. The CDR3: CASSFRGSTDTQYF. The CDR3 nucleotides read TGTGCCAGCAGCTTCAGGGGTTCGACAGATACGCAGTATTTT.

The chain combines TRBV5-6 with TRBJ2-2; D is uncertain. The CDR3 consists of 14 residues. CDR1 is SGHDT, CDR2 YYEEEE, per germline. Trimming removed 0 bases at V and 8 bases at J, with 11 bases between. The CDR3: CASSLGLKRGELFF. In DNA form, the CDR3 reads TGTGCCAGCAGCTTGGGTCTAAAACGGGGGGAGCTGTTTTTT. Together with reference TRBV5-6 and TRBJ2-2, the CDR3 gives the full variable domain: DAGVTQSPTHLIKTRGQQVTLRCSPKSGHDTVSWYQQALGQGPQFIFQYYEEEERQRGNFPDRFSGHQFPNYSSELNVNALLLGDSALYLCASSLGLKRGELFFGEGSRLTVL.

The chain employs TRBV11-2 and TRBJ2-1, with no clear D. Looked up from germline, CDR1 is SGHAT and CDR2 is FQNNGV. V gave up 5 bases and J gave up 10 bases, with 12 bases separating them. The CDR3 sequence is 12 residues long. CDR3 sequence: CASSPLGQEQFF. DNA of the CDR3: TGTGCCAGCAGCCCCCTGGGCCAGGAGCAGTTCTTC.

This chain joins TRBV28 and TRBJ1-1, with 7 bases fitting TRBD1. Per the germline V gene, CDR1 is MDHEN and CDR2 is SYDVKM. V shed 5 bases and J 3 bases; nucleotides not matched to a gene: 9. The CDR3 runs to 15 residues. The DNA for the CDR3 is TGTGCCAGCAGTCAACGACTCACAGGGGACACTGAAGCTTTCTTT. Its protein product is CASSQRLTGDTEAFF.

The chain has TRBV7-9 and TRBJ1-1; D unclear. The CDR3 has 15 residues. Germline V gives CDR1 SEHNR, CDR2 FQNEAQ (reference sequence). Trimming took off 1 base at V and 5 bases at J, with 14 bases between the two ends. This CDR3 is CASSLGDRRGTEAFF. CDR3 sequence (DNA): TGTGCCAGCAGCTTAGGAGACCGGAGAGGGACTGAAGCTTTCTTT.

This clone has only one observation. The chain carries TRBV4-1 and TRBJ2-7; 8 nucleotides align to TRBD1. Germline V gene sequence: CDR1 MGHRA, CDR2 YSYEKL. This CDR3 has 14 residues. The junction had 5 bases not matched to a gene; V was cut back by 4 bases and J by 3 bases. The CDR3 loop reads CASSRAGGSYEQYF. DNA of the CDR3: TGCGCCAGCAGCCGGGCAGGGGGCAGCTACGAGCAGTACTTC.

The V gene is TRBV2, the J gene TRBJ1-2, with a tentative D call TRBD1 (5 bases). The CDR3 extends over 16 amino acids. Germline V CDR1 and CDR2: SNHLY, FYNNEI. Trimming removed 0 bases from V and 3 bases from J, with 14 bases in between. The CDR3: CASSEALLGTHYGYTF. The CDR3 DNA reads TGTGCCAGCAGTGAAGCGCTTCTAGGGACCCACTATGGCTACACCTTC.

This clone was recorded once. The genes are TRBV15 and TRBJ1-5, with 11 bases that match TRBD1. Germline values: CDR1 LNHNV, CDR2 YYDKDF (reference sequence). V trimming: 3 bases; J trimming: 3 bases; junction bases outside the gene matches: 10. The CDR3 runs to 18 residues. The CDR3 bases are TGTGCCACCAGCAGGCGGATGGGGACAGGGGGGATCAATCAGCCCCAGCATTTT. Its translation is CATSRRMGTGGINQPQHF. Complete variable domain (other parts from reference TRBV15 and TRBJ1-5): DAMVIQNPRYQVTQFGKPVTLSCSQTLNHNVMYWYQQKSSQAPKLLFHYYDKDFNNEADTPDNFQSRRPNTSFCFLDIRSPGLGDTAMYLCATSRRMGTGGINQPQHFGDGTRLSIL.

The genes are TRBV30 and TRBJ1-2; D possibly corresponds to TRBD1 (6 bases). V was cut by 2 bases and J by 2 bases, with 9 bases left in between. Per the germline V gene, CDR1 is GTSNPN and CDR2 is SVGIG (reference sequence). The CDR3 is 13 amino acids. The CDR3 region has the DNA TGTGCCTGGAGTTCACAGGGCAACTATGGCTACACCTTC. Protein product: CAWSSQGNYGYTF.

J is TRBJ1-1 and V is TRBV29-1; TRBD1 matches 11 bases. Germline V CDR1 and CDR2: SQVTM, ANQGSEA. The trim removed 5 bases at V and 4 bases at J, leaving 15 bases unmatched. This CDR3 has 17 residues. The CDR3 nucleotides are TGCAGCGTTCATGGTCGGGGACAGGGGGGTTTGGGCACTGAAGCTTTCTTT. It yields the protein CSVHGRGQGGLGTEAFF.

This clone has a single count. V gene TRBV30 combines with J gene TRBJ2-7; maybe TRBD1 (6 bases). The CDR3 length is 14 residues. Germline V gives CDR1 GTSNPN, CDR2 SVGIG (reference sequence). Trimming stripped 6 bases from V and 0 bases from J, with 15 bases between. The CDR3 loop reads CACLTGFPSYEQYF. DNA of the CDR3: TGTGCCTGTTTGACAGGATTCCCCTCCTACGAGCAGTACTTC.

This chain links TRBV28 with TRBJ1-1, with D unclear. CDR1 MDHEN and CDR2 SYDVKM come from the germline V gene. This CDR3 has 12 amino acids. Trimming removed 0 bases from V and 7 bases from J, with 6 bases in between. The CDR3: CASSLWAVEAFF. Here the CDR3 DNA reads TGTGCCAGCAGTTTATGGGCGGTTGAAGCTTTCTTT.

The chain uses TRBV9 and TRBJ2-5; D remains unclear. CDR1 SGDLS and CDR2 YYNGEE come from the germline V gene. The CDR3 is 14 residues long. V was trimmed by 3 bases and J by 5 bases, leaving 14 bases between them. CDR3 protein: CASSGQDRGETQYF. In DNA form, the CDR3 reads TGTGCCAGCAGCGGGCAGGATCGAGGCGAGACCCAGTACTTC.

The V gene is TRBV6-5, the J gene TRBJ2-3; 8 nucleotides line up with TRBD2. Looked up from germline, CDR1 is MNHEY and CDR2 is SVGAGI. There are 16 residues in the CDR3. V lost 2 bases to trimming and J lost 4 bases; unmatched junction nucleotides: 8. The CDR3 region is CASSYVAGSQPDTQYF. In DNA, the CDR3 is TGTGCCAGCAGTTACGTAGCGGGAAGTCAGCCAGATACGCAGTATTTT.

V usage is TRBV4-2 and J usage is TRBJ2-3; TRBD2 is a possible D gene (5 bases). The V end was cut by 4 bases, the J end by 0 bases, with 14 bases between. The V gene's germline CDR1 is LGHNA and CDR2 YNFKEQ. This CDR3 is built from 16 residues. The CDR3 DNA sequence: TGTGCCAGCAGCCGGAGGCCCACCTCTAGCACAGATACGCAGTATTTT. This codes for CASSRRPTSSTDTQYF.

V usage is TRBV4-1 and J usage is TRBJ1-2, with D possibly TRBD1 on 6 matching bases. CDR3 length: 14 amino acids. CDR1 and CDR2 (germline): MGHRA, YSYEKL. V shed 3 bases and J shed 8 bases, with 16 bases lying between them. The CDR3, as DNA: TGCGCCAGCAGCCAGGAACATCAGGGGCGAGGCTACACCTTC. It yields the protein CASSQEHQGRGYTF.

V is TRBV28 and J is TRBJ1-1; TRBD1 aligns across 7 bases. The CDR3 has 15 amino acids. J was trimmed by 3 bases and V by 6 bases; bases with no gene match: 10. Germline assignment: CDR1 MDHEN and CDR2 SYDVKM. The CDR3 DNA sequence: TGTGCCAGCAGCCACAACAGGGGAGGACACACTGAAGCTTTCTTT. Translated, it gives CASSHNRGGHTEAFF.

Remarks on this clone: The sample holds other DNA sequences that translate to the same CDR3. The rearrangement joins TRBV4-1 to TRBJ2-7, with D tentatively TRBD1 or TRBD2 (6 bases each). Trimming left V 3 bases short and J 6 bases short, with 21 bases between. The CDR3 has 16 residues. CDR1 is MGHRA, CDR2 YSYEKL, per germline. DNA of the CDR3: TGCGCCAGCAGCCAGGGGGCGGCGGAGGGGGTTCGCGAGCAGTACTTC. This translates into CASSQGAAEGVREQYF.

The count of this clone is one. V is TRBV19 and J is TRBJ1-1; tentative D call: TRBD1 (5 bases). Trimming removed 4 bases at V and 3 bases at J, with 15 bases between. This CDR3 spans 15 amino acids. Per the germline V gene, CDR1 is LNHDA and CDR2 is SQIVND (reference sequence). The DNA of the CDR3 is TGTGCCAGTAGTAGGGGGGAGCTGCTAGACACTGAAGCTTTCTTT. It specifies CASSRGELLDTEAFF.

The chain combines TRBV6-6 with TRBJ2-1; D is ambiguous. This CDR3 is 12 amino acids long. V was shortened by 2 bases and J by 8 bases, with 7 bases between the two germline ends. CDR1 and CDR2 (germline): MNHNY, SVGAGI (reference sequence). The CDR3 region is CASSYRQDEQFF. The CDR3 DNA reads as TGTGCCAGCAGTTACCGCCAGGATGAGCAGTTCTTC.

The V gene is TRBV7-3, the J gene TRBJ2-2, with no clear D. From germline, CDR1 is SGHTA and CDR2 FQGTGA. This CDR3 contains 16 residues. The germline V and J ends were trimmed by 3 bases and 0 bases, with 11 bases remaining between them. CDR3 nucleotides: TGTGCCAGCAGCTTTAATAGAGTTGCGAACACCGGGGAGCTGTTTTTT. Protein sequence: CASSFNRVANTGELFF.

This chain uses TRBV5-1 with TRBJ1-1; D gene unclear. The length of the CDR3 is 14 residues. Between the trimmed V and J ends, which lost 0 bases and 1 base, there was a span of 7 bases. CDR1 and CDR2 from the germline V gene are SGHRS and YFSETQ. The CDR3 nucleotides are TGCGCCAGCAGCTTGGATCGGTCGAACACTGAAGCTTTCTTT. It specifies CASSLDRSNTEAFF.

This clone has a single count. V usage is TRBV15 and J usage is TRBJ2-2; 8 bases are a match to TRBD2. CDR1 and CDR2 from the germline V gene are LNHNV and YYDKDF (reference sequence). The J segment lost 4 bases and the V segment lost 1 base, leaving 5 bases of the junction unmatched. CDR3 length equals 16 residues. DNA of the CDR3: TGTGCCACCAGCAGAGGATCGGCGGGAGGCACCGGGGAGCTGTTTTTT. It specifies CATSRGSAGGTGELFF.

In DNA, the CDR3 is TGCGCCAGCAGCCAGGGGTCGAGGTTGTCGGGAGAGAGGTATGGCTACACCTTC. It specifies CASSQGSRLSGERYGYTF. The chain uses TRBV5-1 and TRBJ1-2, with D possibly TRBD1 on 6 matching bases. Germline-derived CDR1 and CDR2 are SGHRS and YFSETQ. The CDR3 has 18 residues. With 4 bases removed from V and 5 bases from J, the gap between germline ends came to 27 bases.

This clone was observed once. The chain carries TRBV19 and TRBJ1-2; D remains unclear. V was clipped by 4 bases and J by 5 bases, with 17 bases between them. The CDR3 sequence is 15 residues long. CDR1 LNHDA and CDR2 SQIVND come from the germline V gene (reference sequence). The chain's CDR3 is CASSTDPRFRYGYTF. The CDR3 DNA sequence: TGTGCCAGTAGTACAGACCCCCGGTTTCGGTATGGCTACACCTTC.